Each of the 16 T cell receptor beta chains below was sequenced from the same sample in a study of cytomegalovirus exposure and HLA in healthy donors. With 60 Vbeta and 13 Jbeta primers, the PCR was carried out. Repertoires were generated with immunoSEQ multiplex PCR, while TCRdb's copy carries only in-frame clones and drops some. The sample has about 200,000 clones, around 76% seen once. Sequencing was performed on PBMCs. Receptors were obtained from a man aged 25-40 years in good health and CMV-seronegative.

The chain combines TRBV19 with TRBJ2-6; no clear D gene. CDR3 size: 16 residues. Germline CDR1 and CDR2: LNHDA and SQIVND (reference sequence). Trimming stripped 2 bases from V and 0 bases from J, with 8 bases between. The CDR3 here is CASSINPVSGANVLTF. Here the CDR3 DNA reads TGTGCCAGTAGTATAAACCCGGTCTCTGGGGCCAACGTCCTGACTTTC.

The chain is built from TRBV2 and TRBJ2-7; D is perhaps TRBD1 (7 bases). The germline V gene has CDR1 SNHLY and CDR2 FYNNEI. Between the trimmed V and J ends, which lost 11 bases and 4 bases, there was a span of 21 bases. The CDR3 is made up of 14 amino acids. The CDR3 protein is CAGGNGTALYEQYF. The CDR3 region has the DNA TGTGCCGGAGGGAATGGGACAGCACTATACGAGCAGTACTTC.

The V gene is TRBV6-1, the J gene TRBJ1-1; perhaps TRBD1 as D (5 bases). V was clipped by 5 bases and J by 5 bases, with 12 bases between them. Looked up from germline, CDR1 is MNHNS and CDR2 is SASEGT. This CDR3 has 13 amino acids. DNA for the CDR3: TGTGCCAGCAGTCATTGGGGCAAGACTGAAGCTTTCTTT. Translating gives CASSHWGKTEAFF.

The rearrangement joins TRBV25-1 to TRBJ2-1, with D possibly being TRBD1 (5 bases). Germline V gene sequence: CDR1 MGHDK, CDR2 SYGVNS. CDR3 length: 12 residues. V gave up 6 bases and J gave up 7 bases, with 10 bases separating them. CDR3 coding DNA: TGTGCCAGCAGACCTGACAGAAATGAGCAGTTCTTC. Translation: CASRPDRNEQFF.

This clone was detected once. The chain carries TRBV29-1 and TRBJ2-7; D might be TRBD1 (5 bases). Germline CDR1 is SQVTM and CDR2 is ANQGSEA. V was clipped by 7 bases and J by 5 bases, with 21 bases between them. This CDR3 has 14 amino acids. CDR3 residues: CSGPLRQGMNEQYF. The CDR3 coding sequence is TGCAGCGGCCCCCTTCGGCAGGGTATGAACGAGCAGTACTTC.

This chain joins TRBV12-5 and TRBJ2-7, with TRBD2 as a possible D gene (6 bases). The CDR3 consists of 16 residues. Germline CDR1 is LGHNT and CDR2 is FRNRAP. V gave up 4 bases and J gave up 5 bases, with 21 bases separating them. CDR3 loop: CASGSGVADSSHEQYF. CDR3 sequence (DNA): TGTGCTAGTGGTTCTGGGGTAGCGGATTCTTCCCACGAGCAGTACTTC.

The chain combines TRBV6-5 with TRBJ1-1, with TRBD1 matching over 10 bases. Trimming took 2 bases from V and 2 from J; bases not matched to a gene: 5. The CDR3 loop spans 16 amino acids. Germline lookup yields CDR1 MNHEY and CDR2 SVGAGI. CDR3 nucleotides: TGTGCCAGCAGTTACGGACAGGGGGACCTTAACACTGAAGCTTTCTTT. The encoded protein is CASSYGQGDLNTEAFF.

J is TRBJ2-7 and V is TRBV2, with 9 positions matching TRBD2. V lost 3 bases to trimming and J lost 2 bases; unmatched junction nucleotides: 5. Germline CDR1 reads SNHLY; CDR2 reads FYNNEI. The CDR3 spans 15 residues. The CDR3 protein is CASSDPSGTPYEQYF. The CDR3 DNA reads as TGTGCCAGCAGTGATCCTAGCGGGACCCCCTACGAGCAGTACTTC.

The genes are TRBV27 and TRBJ2-3; 11 bases map to TRBD2. The CDR3 consists of 19 residues. After removal of 1 base from V and 2 bases from J, the junction contained 11 bases not matched to a gene. Germline V gene sequence: CDR1 MNHEY, CDR2 SMNVEV (reference sequence). The CDR3: CASSLYPITSGRATDTQYF. The DNA of the CDR3 is TGTGCCAGCAGTTTATACCCCATAACTAGCGGGAGAGCCACAGATACGCAGTATTTT.

This clone showed up just a few times. The gene calls are TRBV7-9 and TRBJ2-1; D gene uncertain. V was trimmed by 1 base and J by 9 bases, leaving 10 bases between them. Germline CDR1 SEHNR, CDR2 FQNEAQ (reference sequence). This CDR3 spans 13 amino acids. DNA for the CDR3: TGTGCCAGCAGCTTAGGAGGTCTCAGTGAGCAGTTCTTC. Its protein is CASSLGGLSEQFF. Full variable domain (rest looked up from reference TRBV7-9 and TRBJ2-1): DTGVSQNPRHKITKRGQNVTFRCDPISEHNRLYWYRQTLGQGPEFLTYFQNEAQLEKSRLLSDRFSAERPKGSFSTLEIQRTEQGDSAMYLCASSLGGLSEQFFGPGTRLTVL.

The V call is TRBV9, the J call TRBJ2-1, with D possibly being TRBD1 (5 bases). Trimming shortened V by 2 bases and J by 7 bases, and 7 bases separated the two germline ends. This CDR3 has 12 residues. Germline V gives CDR1 SGDLS, CDR2 YYNGEE. The CDR3: CASSVQGNEQFF. Written as DNA, the CDR3 is TGTGCCAGCAGCGTGCAGGGAAATGAGCAGTTCTTC. Combining the CDR3 with reference TRBV9 and TRBJ2-1 gives the whole variable domain DSGVTQTPKHLITATGQRVTLRCSPRSGDLSVYWYQQSLDQGLQFLIQYYNGEERAKGNILERFSAQQFPDLHSELNLSSLELGDSALYFCASSVQGNEQFFGPGTRLTVL.

V and J are TRBV7-2 and TRBJ2-1, with TRBD2 identical over 7 bases. This CDR3 region has 19 residues. Trimming removed 0 bases from V and 0 bases from J; junction bases left unmatched: 11. Germline V gene data show CDR1 as SGHTA and CDR2 as FQGNSA. The CDR3 region is CASSLALGLRQSSYNEQFF. The CDR3 coding sequence is TGTGCCAGCAGCTTAGCGCTGGGACTAAGACAGAGCTCCTACAATGAGCAGTTCTTC. The complete variable domain, with remaining parts taken from reference TRBV7-2 and TRBJ2-1, reads GAGVSQSPSNKVTEKGKDVELRCDPISGHTALYWYRQSLGQGLEFLIYFQGNSAPDKSGLPSDRFSAERTGGSVSTLTIQRTQQEDSAVYLCASSLALGLRQSSYNEQFFGPGTRLTVL.

The chain combines TRBV29-1 with TRBJ2-3; D may be TRBD2 (6 bases). Germline V gives CDR1 SQVTM, CDR2 ANQGSEA. The CDR3 spans 15 residues. Trimming stripped 6 bases from V and 2 bases from J, with 18 bases between. CDR3 coding DNA: TGCAGCGTGGACCTGGGCGGGGACGCCACAGATACGCAGTATTTT. Encoded protein: CSVDLGGDATDTQYF.

This clone turned up a few times. The chain carries TRBV7-2 and TRBJ1-1, with D unclear. The CDR3 runs to 12 residues. The germline gives CDR1 SGHTA, CDR2 FQGNSA. Trimming stripped 5 bases from V and 10 bases from J, with 14 bases between. The CDR3 coding sequence is TGTGCCAGCAGCCAGACTTATTTGGGAGCTTTCTTT. Translating gives CASSQTYLGAFF.

The rearrangement links TRBV29-1 to TRBJ2-6; D is ambiguous. The CDR3 loop spans 15 amino acids. V shed 0 bases and J shed 4 bases, with 10 bases lying between them. Germline V CDR1 and CDR2: SQVTM, ANQGSEA. The CDR3 DNA sequence: TGCAGCGTTGAAGAATGGCTGGCAGGGGCCAACGTCCTGACTTTC. Residues: CSVEEWLAGANVLTF.

This clone was counted once. The junction does not match germline at one end; this may be a read error. The chain employs TRBV2 and TRBJ2-3, with TRBD1 matching 7 bases. The CDR3 covers 15 residues. Germline V gene data show CDR1 as SNHLY and CDR2 as FYNNEI. CDR3 sequence (DNA): TGTGCCAGCACCGGGACAGCATACGGCACTGATACGCAGTATTTT. It specifies CASTGTAYGTDTQYF.